This T cell receptor beta chain was found in a study of T cell responses to AZD1222 COVID-19 vaccine (dated by TCRdb to about 2021). Concerning the study at large: AZD1222 recipients with second doses at about 4 weeks or about 12 weeks were pooled, because spike-specific TCR depth and breadth did not differ between schedules. TCR sequencing covered some 240 trial participants: 200 to 210 given two doses of AZD1222 and about 26 given two doses of MenACWY control vaccine. Trial participants were enrolled into age subgroups of 18-55, 56-69 and 70-plus years, which contained about 150, 28 and 57 TCR-sequenced participants, respectively. Study-wide findings and limitations: Vaccine-associated CD4 TCRs spanned the whole spike protein, with dominant responses in regions 160-218 and 743-854. Only a handful of AZD1222 recipients were SARS-CoV-2 seropositive at baseline, limiting conclusions about previously exposed vaccinees. Because no day 14 peak-response samples were available, the repertoires could be characterized only after the peak T cell response. After two AZD1222 doses, both the breadth and the depth of spike-specific TCRs were significantly higher than at day 0 and than in MenACWY recipients. Participants were mostly white British and included more females than males, and it was suggested by the authors that clonal diversity may have been underestimated. Epitopes outside the regions mutated in the B.1.351 and B.1.1.7 variants were reportedly recognized by nearly half of the unique spike-specific TCRs. In the small 56-69-year group, the increase in depth fell short of significance, most likely because of low power.

What the time point label conveys for this sample: baseline before first vaccination. Samples from vaccinated people were obtained from the UK trials COV001 and COV002, which included a single-blind randomized controlled phase 2/3 trial of AZD1222 (ChAdOx1 nCoV-19) in healthy adults. Trial participant PBMC samples were collected at day 0 and day 28 after the second dose for TCRbeta chain sequencing. The CDR3 regions of human TCRbeta chains were analyzed by immunosequencing. Regarding the original processing steps: TCRs in the repertoires were matched against a reference library of SARS-CoV-2-specific TCRs that had been generated with the MIRA antigen-specificity platform. Breadth was defined as the fraction of unique TCRs that were SARS-CoV-2-associated, and depth was defined as the fraction of total T cells that were SARS-CoV-2-associated. Using the MIRA data, each spike-specific TCR was mapped to the spike region that the TCR reacts to and placed in a CD4 or CD8 class. Log10-transformed breadth and depth values were compared by one-way ANOVA with Sidak's multiple comparisons tests. The table comes from immuneACCESS by way of TCRdb, which keeps in-frame sequences with V and J called. Part of the clones is missing from these tables; in studies checked, under half for an unresolved V gene and the rest for unknown reasons. V, J and clone size are those of that table, while D and trimming were read from the DNA. The sample contains 150,000 to 200,000 clones, about nine tenths of them found a single time. The ten largest clones capture about 2.6% of the sample.

With respect to this clone: Its antigen specificity is not known. Base qualities are missing; no much larger clone stands one base away.

Taken from the germline V gene, the CDR1 and CDR2 loops are MGHRA and YSYEKL. V lost 3 bases and J lost 1 base; the stretch between them is 11 bases long. The CDR3, from cysteine to phenylalanine, totals 15 residues. The only DNA kept is the CDR3, 45 bases in frame from the first base. The sample was peripheral blood, taken on day 0 of AZD1222 vaccination. The TCR comes from an adult in good health. Recombination joined TRBV4-1 with TRBJ2-3; TRBD2 is possibly the D segment (6 matching bases). Here the CDR3 is given as CASSQRGGGTDTQYF. The nucleotides are TGCGCCAGCAGCCAGCGGGGCGGGGGCACAGATACGCAGTATTTT.